This T cell receptor beta chain was sequenced in a study of CD8+ T cells in alopecia areata. The overall study: Percent of scalp involved defined treated patients' severity scores. General study findings and limits: Since there was just one nonresponder, nobody can yet say how baseline CD8+ expansion ties to response. A large proportion of expanded lesional clones were detected persisting in scalp and blood during tofacitinib.

Treatment in this sample: oral pan-JAK inhibitor, 5-10 mg twice daily. It was cDNA, reverse transcribed from extracted RNA, that served as the sequencing template. Using immunoSEQ multiplex PCR, the repertoire was profiled, and TCRdb retains in-frame clones only, with some absent. The repertoire holds 150,000 to 200,000 clones, with approximately 57% as singletons. V shed 4 bases, J shed 6 bases, and the junction held 12 bases outside the gene matches. Germline loops: CDR1 SGHTA, CDR2 FQGNSA. The CDR3 runs to 19 residues. As to this clone: The antigen is unknown.

The chain has TRBV7-2 and TRBJ2-4; 16 nucleotides align to TRBD2. The TCR was taken from a human donor with alopecia areata. The input for sequencing was CD4+ T cells sorted from blood, taken at week 24, from a patient treated with tofacitinib. Here the CDR3 reads CASSSNPGLAGGPGNIQYF. The DNA for the CDR3 is TGTGCCAGCAGCTCGAATCCGGGACTAGCGGGGGGGCCTGGAAACATTCAGTACTTC.